The 22 T cell receptor beta chains given below trace back to one sample, sequenced in a study of cytomegalovirus exposure and HLA in healthy donors. PCR used 60 Vbeta primers and 13 Jbeta primers. Clones were read by immunoSEQ multiplex PCR, and TCRdb kept only the in-frame ones, dropping some. Altogether over 50,000 clones are present, roughly 71% being singletons, with the ten largest covering about a third. The sequenced sample consisted of PBMCs. The receptors were sampled from a middle-aged man in good health and CMV-seropositive.

The rearrangement uses TRBV7-2 and TRBJ2-2; possibly TRBD1 for D (5 bases). The CDR3 extends over 15 amino acids. Germline CDR1 reads SGHTA; CDR2 reads FQGNSA. V was trimmed by 2 bases and J by 4 bases, leaving 11 bases between them. CDR3 coding DNA: TGTGCCAGCAGCTTAACGACAGTTTTCACCGGGGAGCTGTTTTTT. It yields the protein CASSLTTVFTGELFF.

CDR3 sequence reads: CAWSVQSLGEKLFF. In DNA form, the CDR3 reads TGTGCCTGGAGTGTACAGTCCCTCGGAGAAAAACTGTTTTTT. This rearrangement joins TRBV30 to TRBJ1-4; D gene ambiguous. CDR1 is GTSNPN and CDR2 is SVGIG in the germline V gene (reference sequence). CDR3 length: 14 residues. The V and J ends lost 0 bases and 8 bases respectively, with 13 bases between them.

V and J are TRBV5-1 and TRBJ2-7; 15 nucleotides line up with TRBD2. The trim removed 4 bases at V and 7 bases at J, leaving 9 bases unmatched. The CDR3 covers 16 residues. Germline CDR1 is SGHRS and CDR2 is YFSETQ. CDR3 nucleotide sequence: TGCGCCAGCAGCCCTGGACTAGCGGGGGGGATGGGGGAGCAGTACTTC. The encoded protein is CASSPGLAGGMGEQYF.

This chain uses TRBV7-2 with TRBJ2-3; weak D call: TRBD1 (6 bases). Per the germline V gene, CDR1 is SGHTA and CDR2 is FQGNSA. Trimming took off 2 bases at V and 2 bases at J, with 11 bases between the two ends. The CDR3 extends over 15 amino acids. Written as DNA, the CDR3 is TGTGCCAGCAGCTTAAGGTACAGGGCCACAGATACGCAGTATTTT. It encodes CASSLRYRATDTQYF.

The CDR3: CASWPQWGRTEAFF. CDR3 DNA: TGTGCCAGCTGGCCCCAATGGGGGAGGACTGAAGCTTTCTTT. The J gene is TRBJ1-1, the V gene TRBV19; maybe TRBD1 (5 bases). The ends were cut back, 9 bases at V and 5 bases at J, with 19 bases in the middle. Germline V gene lookup returns CDR1 LNHDA and CDR2 SQIVND (reference sequence). The CDR3 extends over 14 amino acids.

The chain uses TRBV9 and TRBJ2-1, with D maybe TRBD1 (6 bases). V gave up 1 base and J gave up 9 bases, with 17 bases separating them. Germline V lookup: CDR1 SGDLS, CDR2 YYNGEE. This CDR3 spans 15 amino acids. The CDR3 here is CASSVQGFGGSEQFF. The CDR3 DNA reads TGTGCCAGCAGCGTACAGGGGTTTGGTGGTAGTGAGCAGTTCTTC.

This clone has only a few counts. The V gene is TRBV13, the J gene TRBJ2-1; D remains unclear. Germline CDR1 and CDR2: PRHDT and FYEKMQ (reference sequence). The ends were cut back, 6 bases at V and 0 bases at J, with 15 bases in the middle. The CDR3 totals 16 residues. The CDR3 protein is CASRHTTASSYNEQFF. In DNA, the CDR3 is TGTGCCAGCAGACATACCACGGCTAGCTCCTACAATGAGCAGTTCTTC.

The V gene is TRBV19, the J gene TRBJ1-1; D unresolved. CDR3 length: 12 amino acids. Trimming left V 11 bases short and J 5 bases short, with 15 bases between. Germline values: CDR1 LNHDA, CDR2 SQIVND (reference sequence). As DNA, the CDR3 is TGTGCCGCTCGAGGGTGGGCTACTGAAGCTTTCTTT. Its translation: CAARGWATEAFF.

CDR3 sequence: CASNSHAYEQYF. The CDR3 DNA reads TGTGCCAGCAATAGTCACGCTTACGAGCAGTACTTC. V gene TRBV5-6 combines with J gene TRBJ2-7; no clear D gene. Germline CDR1 reads SGHDT; CDR2 reads YYEEEE. CDR3 length: 12 residues. The V end was cut by 6 bases, the J end by 4 bases, with 11 bases between.

The V call is TRBV30, the J call TRBJ1-2; tentatively, D is TRBD1 (6 bases). CDR1 and CDR2 (germline): GTSNPN, SVGIG (reference sequence). CDR3 length equals 13 residues. Between the trimmed V and J ends, which lost 8 bases and 3 bases, there was a span of 16 bases. The chain's CDR3 is CAGVGGADYGYTF. DNA for the CDR3: TGTGCCGGGGTAGGGGGGGCAGACTATGGCTACACCTTC.

The chain is built from TRBV9 and TRBJ2-3; D is ambiguous. The V and J ends lost 0 bases and 0 bases respectively, with 5 bases between them. The CDR3 loop spans 14 amino acids. Germline V gene sequence: CDR1 SGDLS, CDR2 YYNGEE. CDR3 sequence (DNA): TGTGCCAGCAGCGTAGGTCCTAGCACAGATACGCAGTATTTT. This encodes CASSVGPSTDTQYF.

The V call is TRBV6-5, the J call TRBJ2-7; 9 bases align to TRBD1. Germline values: CDR1 MNHEY, CDR2 SVGAGI. The CDR3 is 15 amino acids. V was pared by 6 bases and J by 2 bases, with 8 bases of the junction left unmatched. CDR3 DNA: TGTGCCAGCAGGGGGCGGGACAGGGTCCCCTACGAGCAGTACTTC. Protein sequence: CASRGRDRVPYEQYF.

This clone was picked up a small number of times. J is TRBJ2-5 and V is TRBV5-1; D ambiguous. This CDR3 region has 15 residues. The germline CDR1 and CDR2 sequences are SGHRS and YFSETQ. V was shortened by 4 bases and J by 2 bases, with 15 bases between the two germline ends. Here the CDR3 reads CASSKPNTRQETQYF. CDR3 sequence (DNA): TGCGCCAGCAGCAAACCAAATACTCGACAAGAGACCCAGTACTTC.

This clone was recorded a few times. The chain links TRBV15 to TRBJ2-5; 7 bases match TRBD2. Per the germline V gene, CDR1 is LNHNV and CDR2 is YYDKDF (reference sequence). J was trimmed by 4 bases and V by 0 bases; bases with no gene match: 8. The CDR3 sequence is 16 residues long. CDR3 sequence reads: CATSRDRPKRGETQYF. In DNA form, the CDR3 reads TGTGCCACCAGCAGAGATCGGCCTAAGCGGGGAGAGACCCAGTACTTC. Together with reference TRBV15 and TRBJ2-5, the CDR3 gives the full variable domain: DAMVIQNPRYQVTQFGKPVTLSCSQTLNHNVMYWYQQKSSQAPKLLFHYYDKDFNNEADTPDNFQSRRPNTSFCFLDIRSPGLGDTAMYLCATSRDRPKRGETQYFGPGTRLLVL.

This chain connects TRBV2 to TRBJ1-6; TRBD1 might be the D (6 bases). CDR1 is SNHLY, CDR2 FYNNEI, per germline. V was shortened by 7 bases and J by 5 bases, with 9 bases between the two germline ends. The CDR3 is 13 residues long. In DNA, the CDR3 is TGTGCCAGCATTGACAGGAATAATTCACCCCTCCACTTT. This encodes CASIDRNNSPLHF.

The DNA for the CDR3 is TGCAGCGCGGGGACAGGGGTGGTGACCCAGTACTTC. Translated: CSAGTGVVTQYF. The V and J genes are TRBV29-1 and TRBJ2-5; the match to TRBD1 covers 10 bases. The CDR3 covers 12 residues. Per germline, CDR1 SQVTM and CDR2 ANQGSEA. V shed 7 bases, J shed 7 bases, and the junction held 6 bases outside the gene matches.

The chain combines TRBV18 with TRBJ1-5; D perhaps matches TRBD1 (5 bases). This CDR3 spans 13 amino acids. Germline CDR1 is KGHSH and CDR2 is LQKENI. The V end was cut by 1 base, the J end by 11 bases, with 12 bases between. The CDR3 region is CASSPRAGEAQHF. In nucleotides, the CDR3 is TGTGCCAGCTCACCACGGGCGGGGGAAGCCCAGCATTTT.

The chain carries TRBV28 and TRBJ2-7; TRBD2 matches 9 bases. Per germline, CDR1 MDHEN and CDR2 SYDVKM. The V segment lost 3 bases and the J segment 2 bases; nucleotides outside the gene matches: 11. The CDR3 runs 17 residues. CDR3 DNA: TGTGCCAGCAGTTTTAGCTCGAGCGGGGGGCTCGCCTACGAGCAGTACTTC. This sequence encodes CASSFSSSGGLAYEQYF.

The V call is TRBV2, the J call TRBJ1-2, with a possible D match to TRBD1 (6 bases). Trimming took 8 bases from V and 4 from J, leaving 17 bases between them. CDR3 length equals 14 residues. Germline V gives CDR1 SNHLY, CDR2 FYNNEI. As DNA, the CDR3 is TGTGCCAGCGGCGAACAGGGCACAGGCTATGGCTACACCTTC. It yields the protein CASGEQGTGYGYTF.

This clone came up a few times. Other DNA sequences from this sample encode an identical CDR3 as well. This sequence joins TRBV7-3 and TRBJ1-6; TRBD1 is a possible D gene (6 bases). Trimming pared 4 bases from V and 7 bases from J, leaving 11 bases between. Germline CDR1 SGHTA, CDR2 FQGTGA. The CDR3 is 14 residues long. For the CDR3, the DNA is TGTGCCAGCAGCTCCCGGACAGAGAATTCACCCCTCCACTTT. Translation gives CASSSRTENSPLHF.

V usage is TRBV9 and J usage is TRBJ1-1; a weak D match, TRBD1 (5 bases). This CDR3 is built from 12 residues. Germline V CDR1 and CDR2: SGDLS, YYNGEE. Trimming stripped 7 bases from V and 9 bases from J, with 16 bases between. CDR3 coding DNA: TGTGCCAGCTCTAGAGTAGGGGAAAAAGCTTTCTTT. Its protein is CASSRVGEKAFF.

The J gene is TRBJ2-7, the V gene TRBV11-1; D remains unclear. V was pared by 1 base and J by 9 bases, with 13 bases between. CDR1 and CDR2 (germline): SGHAT, FQDESV (reference sequence). This CDR3 contains 13 residues. The CDR3 DNA sequence: TGTGCCAGCAGCTTAGTCGGTCTCGGTGGGCAGTACTTC. Its translation: CASSLVGLGGQYF.